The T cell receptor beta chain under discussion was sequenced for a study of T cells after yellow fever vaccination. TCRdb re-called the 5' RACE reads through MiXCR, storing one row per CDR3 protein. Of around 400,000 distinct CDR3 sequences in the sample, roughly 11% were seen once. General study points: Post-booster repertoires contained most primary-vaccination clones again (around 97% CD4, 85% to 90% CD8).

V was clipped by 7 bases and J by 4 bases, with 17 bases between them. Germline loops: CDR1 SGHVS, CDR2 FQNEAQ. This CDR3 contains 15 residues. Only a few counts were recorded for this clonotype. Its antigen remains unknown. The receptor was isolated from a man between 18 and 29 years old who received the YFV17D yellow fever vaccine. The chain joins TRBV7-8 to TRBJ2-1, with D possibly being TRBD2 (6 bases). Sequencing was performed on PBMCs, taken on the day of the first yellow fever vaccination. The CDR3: CASKFLGGFYNEQFF. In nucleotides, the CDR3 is TGTGCCAGCAAATTTCTCGGGGGTTTTTACAATGAGCAGTTCTTC. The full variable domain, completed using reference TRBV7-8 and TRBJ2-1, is GAGVSQSPRYKVAKRGQDVALRCDPISGHVSLFWYQQALGQGPEFLTYFQNEAQLDKSGLPSDRFFAERPEGSVSTLKIQRTQQEDSAVYLCASKFLGGFYNEQFFGPGTRLTVL.